This T cell receptor (beta chain) was sequenced for a study of blood T cells in healthy people across ages. A remark on this clonotype: No antigen is known for it.

PCR was performed a second time for about 6 to 12 cycles using a sample-barcoded 5' primer and a J-beta primer mix. TCRdb reanalysed the 5' RACE reads using MiXCR and keeps one entry per CDR3 protein. The repertoire holds 1.5 million or so distinct CDR3 sequences, around 39% seen once, with 7% to 9% in the top ten. Study results and caveats: What prevented conclusive comparison of naive and antigen-experienced cells was that PBMCs were unsorted. In these data, TCR beta diversity tracked strongly with naive T cell percentage.

This CDR3 contains 16 residues. Germline lookup yields CDR1 LGHDT and CDR2 YNNKEL (reference sequence). The V gene lost 5 bases and the J gene lost 0 bases, with 15 bases spanning the gap. The source is a woman aged 18-29 years in good health. This chain uses TRBV3-1 with TRBJ2-3; perhaps TRBD2 as D (5 bases). The sequencing input was blood. The DNA for the CDR3 is TGTGCCAGCAGCTCATTAGGAGGTTTTAGCACAGATACGCAGTATTTT. Translation: CASSSLGGFSTDTQYF.